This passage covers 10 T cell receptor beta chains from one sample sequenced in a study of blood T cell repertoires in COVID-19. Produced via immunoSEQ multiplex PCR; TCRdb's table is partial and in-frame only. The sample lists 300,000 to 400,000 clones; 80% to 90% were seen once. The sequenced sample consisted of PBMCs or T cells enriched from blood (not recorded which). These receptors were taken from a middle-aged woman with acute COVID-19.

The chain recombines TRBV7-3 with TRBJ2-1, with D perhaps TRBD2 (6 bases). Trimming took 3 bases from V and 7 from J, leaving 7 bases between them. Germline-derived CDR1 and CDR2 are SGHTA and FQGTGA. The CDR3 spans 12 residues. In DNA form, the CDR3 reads TGTGCCAGCAGCTTCGGGACTAATGAGCAGTTCTTC. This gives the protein CASSFGTNEQFF.

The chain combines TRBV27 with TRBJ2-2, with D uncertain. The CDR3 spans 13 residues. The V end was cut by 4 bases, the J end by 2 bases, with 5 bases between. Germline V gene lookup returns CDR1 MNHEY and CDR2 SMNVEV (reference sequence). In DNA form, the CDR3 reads TGTGCCAGCAGTTCGCGTAACACCGGGGAGCTGTTTTTT. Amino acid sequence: CASSSRNTGELFF.

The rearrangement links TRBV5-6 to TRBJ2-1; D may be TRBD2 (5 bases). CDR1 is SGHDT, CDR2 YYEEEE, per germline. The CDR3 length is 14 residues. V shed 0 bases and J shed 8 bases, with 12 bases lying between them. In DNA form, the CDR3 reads TGTGCCAGCAGCTTGGGCCTCAAGGGAGATGAGCAGTTCTTC. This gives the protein CASSLGLKGDEQFF.

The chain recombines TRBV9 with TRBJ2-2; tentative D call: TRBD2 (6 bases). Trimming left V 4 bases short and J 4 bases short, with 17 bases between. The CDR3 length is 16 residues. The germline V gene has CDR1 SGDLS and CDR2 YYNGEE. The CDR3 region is CASSRNRKEGTGELFF. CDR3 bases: TGTGCCAGCAGCCGAAATCGAAAGGAGGGCACCGGGGAGCTGTTTTTT.

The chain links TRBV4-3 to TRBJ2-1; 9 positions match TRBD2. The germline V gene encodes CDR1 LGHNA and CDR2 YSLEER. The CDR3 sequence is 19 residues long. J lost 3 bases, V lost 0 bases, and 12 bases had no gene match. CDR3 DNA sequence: TGCGCCAGCAGCCAAGATCGGGTGGGTAGCGGGAGTTACTACAATGAGCAGTTCTTC. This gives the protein CASSQDRVGSGSYYNEQFF.

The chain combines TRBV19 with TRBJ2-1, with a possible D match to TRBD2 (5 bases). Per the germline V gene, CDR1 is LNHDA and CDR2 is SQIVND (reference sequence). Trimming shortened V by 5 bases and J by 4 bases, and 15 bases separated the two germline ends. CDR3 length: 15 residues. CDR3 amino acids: CASSLGLLLYNEQFF. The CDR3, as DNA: TGTGCCAGTAGTCTCGGACTGCTCCTTTACAATGAGCAGTTCTTC.

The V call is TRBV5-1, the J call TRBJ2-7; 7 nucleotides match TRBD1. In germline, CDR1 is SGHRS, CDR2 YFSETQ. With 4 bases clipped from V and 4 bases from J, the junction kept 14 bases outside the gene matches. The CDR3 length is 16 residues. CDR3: CASSVRGQAGSYEQYF. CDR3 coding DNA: TGCGCCAGCAGCGTGCGAGGACAGGCCGGGTCTTACGAGCAGTACTTC.

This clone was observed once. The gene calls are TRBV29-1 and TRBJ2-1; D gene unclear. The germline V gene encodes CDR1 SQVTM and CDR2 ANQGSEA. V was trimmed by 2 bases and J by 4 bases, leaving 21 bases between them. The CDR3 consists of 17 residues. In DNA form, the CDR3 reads TGCAGCGTTGAACCCCCTATTGGAGCAGCTAAATACAATGAGCAGTTCTTC. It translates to CSVEPPIGAAKYNEQFF.

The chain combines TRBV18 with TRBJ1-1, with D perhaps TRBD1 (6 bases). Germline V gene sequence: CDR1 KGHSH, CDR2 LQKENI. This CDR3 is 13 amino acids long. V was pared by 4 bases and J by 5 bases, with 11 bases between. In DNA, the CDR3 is TGTGCCAGCTCACGGAACAGGGATACTGAAGCTTTCTTT. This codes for CASSRNRDTEAFF.

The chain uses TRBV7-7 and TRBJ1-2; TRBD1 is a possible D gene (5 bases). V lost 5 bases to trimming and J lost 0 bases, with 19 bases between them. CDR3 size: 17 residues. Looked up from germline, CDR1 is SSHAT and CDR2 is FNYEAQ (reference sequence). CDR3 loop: CASSPRPRVPSNYGYTF. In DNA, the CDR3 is TGTGCCAGCAGCCCAAGACCCAGGGTGCCCTCTAACTATGGCTACACCTTC.